The sequence of this T cell receptor (beta chain) was determined in a study of T cells in Graves' hyperthyroidism and ophthalmopathy. Broader study findings: Prediction of ophthalmopathy progression came a median around 6.1 months pre-onset.

The germline CDR1 and CDR2 sequences are SQVTM and ANQGSEA. With 4 bases removed from V and 9 bases from J, the gap between germline ends came to 10 bases. This CDR3 has 11 amino acids. This clonotype was counted a few times. Its antigen is not identified. It was uncontrolled infection, other autoimmune disease, pregnancy or lactation that excluded patients. Researchers took RNA transcripts and amplified the TCR beta CDR3 regions from them. An initial round of RT-PCR targeting the TCR CDR3 relied on the HTBI primer set. A single record per CDR3 protein comes from TCRdb applying MiXCR to the multiplex PCR reads. Here the sample spans hundreds of thousands of distinct CDR3 sequences, around 21% being singletons.

The genes are TRBV29-1 and TRBJ2-1, with unresolved D. The clonotype was recovered from a man younger than 40 with Graves' ophthalmopathy. Sequenced material: blood. The CDR3 DNA follows: TGCAGCGTTGGCCAGCTGGGTGAGCAGTTCTTC. Protein: CSVGQLGEQFF.